This TCR beta chain is drawn from a study of T cell changes during pregnancy in multiple sclerosis (dated by TCRdb to between 2019 and 2020). Some background on the complete study: The study looked at changes in the T cell repertoire across pregnancy in women with multiple sclerosis.

The CDR3 holds 14 amino acids from the cysteine to the phenylalanine. Kept here is only the CDR3 DNA, which spans 42 bases and is read in frame from base 1. Looking up the germline V gene yields CDR1 ENHRY and CDR2 SYGVKD. Here V drops 10 bases and J drops 7 bases, and the junction holds 11 bases not matched to any gene. To prepare the library, the immunoSEQ multiplex PCR assay was applied. Drawn from immuneACCESS, this table holds only the in-frame rearrangements with V and J called that TCRdb kept. Clones are partly lost; checked studies trace under half to an unresolved V gene and leave the rest unexplained. Recorded for this sample are around 130,000 clones; around 97% of them occurred a single time. The biggest ten clones account for 0.44% of the sample. Regarding this clone: What antigen it recognizes has not been identified. No qualities accompany the bases; no much larger clone lies one base away.

This clonotype was sampled from a female donor with multiple sclerosis, enrolled in a pregnancy study. The sample was peripheral blood, taken after pregnancy. This chain joins TRBV10-3 to TRBJ2-1; TRBD1 agrees with 9 junctional bases. The CDR3 protein: CASSTGGYGNEQFF. The DNA sequence is as follows: TGTGCCAGTTCGACAGGGGGGTACGGGAATGAGCAGTTCTTC.